This entry lists 28 T cell receptor beta chains sequenced from one sample in a study of blood T cell repertoires in COVID-19. Sequencing was performed with immunoSEQ multiplex PCR; in TCRdb, only in-frame clones are kept and a portion is missing. The repertoire holds some 400,000 clones, with about nine tenths as singletons. Material: PBMCs or T cells enriched from blood (not recorded which). The source is a woman aged 40 to 50 who had been exposed to COVID-19.

This sequence joins TRBV3-1 (or the pseudogene TRBV3-2) and TRBJ1-1; D uncertain. The germline V gene encodes CDR1 LGHDT and CDR2 YNNKEL (reference sequence). The CDR3 contains 13 residues. Deletions cut 1 base from V and 5 bases from J, with 8 bases between. In DNA, the CDR3 is TGTGCCAGCAGCCAAGTAGGCGGTACTGAAGCTTTCTTT. It codes for CASSQVGGTEAFF.

The chain couples TRBV13 to TRBJ2-1; TRBD2 matches 10 bases. The CDR3 covers 18 residues. Germline V gene data show CDR1 as PRHDT and CDR2 as FYEKMQ (reference sequence). J gave up 4 bases and V 0 bases, and 9 bases lay outside the gene matches. The CDR3 sequence: CASSLGGPAGGRYNEQFF. The CDR3 DNA reads TGTGCCAGCAGCTTAGGCGGTCCAGCGGGAGGGAGGTACAATGAGCAGTTCTTC.

This rearrangement joins TRBV6-1 to TRBJ1-5; no definite D call. The CDR3 consists of 14 residues. The V gene's germline CDR1 is MNHNS and CDR2 SASEGT. Trimming shortened V by 3 bases and J by 3 bases, and 9 bases separated the two germline ends. The DNA for the CDR3 is TGTGCCAGCAGTGACAGGCAGTACAATCAGCCCCAGCATTTT. Protein: CASSDRQYNQPQHF.

This chain links TRBV5-6 with TRBJ1-6; a weak D match, TRBD1 (6 bases). The CDR3 covers 14 residues. V was pared by 4 bases and J by 10 bases, with 15 bases between. Germline V CDR1 and CDR2: SGHDT, YYEEEE. The DNA for the CDR3 is TGTGCCAGCAGCGGAACCGGGGGGCGCTCACCCCTCCACTTT. Translating gives CASSGTGGRSPLHF.

The rearrangement uses TRBV6-5 and TRBJ2-1; 8 positions match TRBD2. Germline lookup yields CDR1 MNHEY and CDR2 SVGAGI. The CDR3 spans 15 residues. V lost 4 bases to trimming and J lost 4 bases; unmatched junction nucleotides: 6. The CDR3 protein is CASSSGRAFYNEQFF. The CDR3 DNA follows: TGTGCCAGCAGTTCCGGGAGGGCCTTTTACAATGAGCAGTTCTTC.

The rearrangement links TRBV5-4 to TRBJ2-7; 7 bases match TRBD1. The CDR3 runs to 15 residues. CDR1 SGHNT and CDR2 YYREEE come from the germline V gene (reference sequence). With 0 bases clipped from V and 0 bases from J, the junction kept 3 bases outside the gene matches. This CDR3 reads CASSLAGTVSYEQYF. In DNA form, the CDR3 reads TGTGCCAGCAGCTTGGCCGGGACAGTCTCCTACGAGCAGTACTTC.

This clone was seen just once. The V and J genes are TRBV3-1 (or the pseudogene TRBV3-2) and TRBJ2-2, with D unresolved. The CDR3 has 14 amino acids. Trimming left V 0 bases short and J 5 bases short, with 7 bases between. CDR1 and CDR2 (germline): LGHDT, YNNKEL (reference sequence). For the CDR3, the DNA is TGTGCCAGCAGCCAAGAGTTCCCTACCGGGGAGCTGTTTTTT. This encodes CASSQEFPTGELFF.

This clone was observed many times. Additional DNA sequences in this sample encode the identical CDR3. CDR3: CASSSGQGRETQYF. The CDR3 DNA reads as TGCGCCAGCAGCTCGGGACAGGGGAGAGAGACCCAGTACTTC. The rearrangement links TRBV5-1 to TRBJ2-5; 10 nucleotides match TRBD1. V lost 3 bases to trimming and J lost 4 bases; unmatched junction nucleotides: 3. There are 14 residues in the CDR3. Germline CDR1 reads SGHRS; CDR2 reads YFSETQ.

The rearrangement uses TRBV2 and TRBJ1-5; D gene uncertain. CDR3 length: 13 residues. The germline V gene has CDR1 SNHLY and CDR2 FYNNEI. V was cut by 10 bases and J by 4 bases, with 14 bases left in between. The CDR3 loop is CATQPTENQPQHF. The DNA of the CDR3 is TGTGCCACCCAACCAACTGAGAATCAGCCCCAGCATTTT.

CDR3 nucleotides: TGTGCCAGCAGTTACGGTACCGGGAGGGCCCTGCGGATCGGGGAGACCCAGTACTTC. It encodes CASSYGTGRALRIGETQYF. This rearrangement joins TRBV6-2 or TRBV6-3 to TRBJ2-5; 8 nucleotides match TRBD2. The J segment lost 5 bases and the V segment lost 2 bases, leaving 19 bases of the junction unmatched. CDR3 size: 19 residues. Germline CDR1 and CDR2: MNHEY and SVGEGT.

V is TRBV5-1 and J is TRBJ2-5, with D perhaps matching TRBD2 (6 bases). The V and J ends lost 6 bases and 3 bases respectively, with 18 bases between them. This CDR3 region has 15 residues. Germline values: CDR1 SGHRS, CDR2 YFSETQ. The CDR3 DNA reads TGCGCCAGCACAACTCCGGGGGTGGGTAAAGAGACCCAGTACTTC. This encodes CASTTPGVGKETQYF.

CDR3 nucleotide sequence: TGCGCCAGCAGTGATGTGGGGCGGGAGGGGAACAATGAGCAGTTCTTC. Protein: CASSDVGREGNNEQFF. The V and J genes are TRBV10-1 and TRBJ2-1, with 9 bases identical to TRBD2. V trimming: 3 bases; J trimming: 5 bases; junction bases outside the gene matches: 8. This CDR3 is built from 16 residues. CDR1 is WNHNN and CDR2 is SYGVQD in the germline V gene (reference sequence).

The chain couples TRBV6-1 to TRBJ1-2; D remains unclear. V dropped 0 bases and J dropped 7 bases, with 9 bases sitting between them. Germline CDR1 and CDR2: MNHNS and SASEGT. This CDR3 is built from 13 residues. The CDR3 here is CASSEARVSGYTF. CDR3 nucleotides: TGTGCCAGCAGTGAAGCGAGGGTTAGTGGCTACACCTTC.

The rearrangement uses TRBV25-1 and TRBJ1-2; D not certain. CDR3 length: 11 amino acids. V was pared by 6 bases and J by 7 bases, with 9 bases between. Germline V gene lookup returns CDR1 MGHDK and CDR2 SYGVNS. The DNA of the CDR3 is TGTGCCAGCAGGGAGGGTAGTGGCTACACCTTC. The encoded protein is CASREGSGYTF.

The rearrangement links TRBV30 to TRBJ1-2; tentative D call: TRBD1 (6 bases). Between the trimmed V and J ends, which lost 0 bases and 8 bases, there was a span of 16 bases. CDR1 GTSNPN and CDR2 SVGIG come from the germline V gene (reference sequence). This CDR3 is built from 14 residues. The CDR3 DNA is TGTGCCTGGAGTGTACTTGTTGGCCAGGGGGGCTACACCTTC. This codes for CAWSVLVGQGGYTF.

The CDR3 region is CASSEISGGPYNEQFF. The CDR3 bases are TGCGCCAGCAGTGAGATTAGCGGGGGGCCATACAATGAGCAGTTCTTC. J is TRBJ2-1 and V is TRBV10-2; 10 bases match TRBD2. The length of the CDR3 is 16 residues. The V gene's germline CDR1 is WSHSY and CDR2 SAAADI. Germline trimming cut 2 bases from V and 4 bases from J; bases unmatched to any gene: 5.

V usage is TRBV15 and J usage is TRBJ1-1; TRBD1 matches at 8 bases. Germline CDR1 reads LNHNV; CDR2 reads YYDKDF (reference sequence). V was clipped by 5 bases and J by 1 base; unmatched bases: 0. The CDR3 totals 13 residues. CDR3 nucleotides: TGTGCCACCAGCGGACAGGGGAACACTGAAGCTTTCTTT. Translating gives CATSGQGNTEAFF.

The J gene is TRBJ1-2, the V gene TRBV7-9; 10 positions match TRBD1. The germline V gene has CDR1 SEHNR and CDR2 FQNEAQ (reference sequence). V was clipped by 6 bases and J by 5 bases; unmatched bases: 3. This CDR3 spans 13 amino acids. The DNA of the CDR3 is TGTGCCAGCAGGCGGACAGGGGGGTATGGCTACACCTTC. Amino acids: CASRRTGGYGYTF.

The chain links TRBV29-1 to TRBJ2-7, with 7 bases matching TRBD1. The germline V gene has CDR1 SQVTM and CDR2 ANQGSEA. V shed 4 bases and J 3 bases; nucleotides not matched to a gene: 3. This CDR3 has 12 amino acids. CDR3 amino acids: CSVVRTGYEQYF. CDR3 in DNA: TGCAGCGTTGTGAGGACAGGCTACGAGCAGTACTTC.

The V call is TRBV24-1, the J call TRBJ2-1; 10 nucleotides align to TRBD2. The germline V gene has CDR1 KGHDR and CDR2 SFDVKD. V dropped 7 bases and J dropped 5; count of bases not matched to a gene: 10. The CDR3 totals 16 residues. The CDR3 loop reads CATRAGGGLRDNEQFF. Here the CDR3 DNA reads TGTGCCACCAGAGCGGGAGGGGGGCTAAGGGACAATGAGCAGTTCTTC.

The rearrangement joins TRBV5-4 to TRBJ2-7; 10 bases align to TRBD2. The length of the CDR3 is 15 residues. J gave up 2 bases and V 7 bases, and 9 bases lay outside the gene matches. The germline CDR1 and CDR2 sequences are SGHNT and YYREEE (reference sequence). The CDR3, as DNA: TGTGCCAGCTCCTTAGGGACTAGCGCAACCTACGAGCAGTACTTC. This translates into CASSLGTSATYEQYF.

This clone came up once. The chain uses TRBV27 and TRBJ2-1; D is possibly TRBD2 (6 bases). Germline assignment: CDR1 MNHEY and CDR2 SMNVEV (reference sequence). The CDR3 covers 13 residues. V lost 8 bases and J lost 9, with 17 bases in between. The CDR3: CASGREFGGEQFF. The CDR3 nucleotides read TGTGCCAGCGGAAGGGAGTTCGGGGGTGAGCAGTTCTTC.

The chain is built from TRBV9 and TRBJ2-1; 10 bases match TRBD2. This CDR3 comprises 15 residues. V gave up 3 bases and J gave up 8 bases; unmatched junction bases: 8. Germline CDR1 reads SGDLS; CDR2 reads YYNGEE. The CDR3 protein is CASSGTSGKGDEQFF. The CDR3 nucleotides read TGTGCCAGCAGCGGGACTAGCGGCAAAGGGGATGAGCAGTTCTTC. Looking up the rest from reference TRBV9 and TRBJ2-1 gives the full variable domain: DSGVTQTPKHLITATGQRVTLRCSPRSGDLSVYWYQQSLDQGLQFLIQYYNGEERAKGNILERFSAQQFPDLHSELNLSSLELGDSALYFCASSGTSGKGDEQFFGPGTRLTVL.

The chain links TRBV5-1 to TRBJ1-2; TRBD1 matches at 12 bases. This CDR3 spans 16 amino acids. The V segment lost 0 bases and the J segment 7 bases; nucleotides outside the gene matches: 7. Germline assignment: CDR1 SGHRS and CDR2 YFSETQ. Here the CDR3 reads CASSLVPGTGGFGYTF. CDR3 DNA: TGCGCCAGCAGCTTGGTACCGGGGACAGGGGGCTTTGGCTACACCTTC. Using reference TRBV5-1 and TRBJ1-2 for the parts outside the CDR3, the full variable domain is KAGVTQTPRYLIKTRGQQVTLSCSPISGHRSVSWYQQTPGQGLQFLFEYFSETQRNKGNFPGRFSGRQFSNSRSEMNVSTLELGDSALYLCASSLVPGTGGFGYTFGSGTRLTVV.

J is TRBJ1-2 and V is TRBV7-9; D is unclear. The germline V gene has CDR1 SEHNR and CDR2 FQNEAQ (reference sequence). This CDR3 has 12 amino acids. Trimming removed 5 bases from V and 8 bases from J, with 12 bases in between. The CDR3 bases are TGTGCCAGCAGCCCAGCCTCGGGAGGCTACACCTTC. Translation gives CASSPASGGYTF.

The V and J genes are TRBV6-5 and TRBJ2-3; 11 positions agree with TRBD2. Germline CDR1 is MNHEY and CDR2 is SVGAGI. The length of the CDR3 is 16 residues. The V gene end was trimmed by 1 base and the J gene end by 2 bases; junction bases not matched to a gene: 2. The CDR3: CASSYLLAGDTDTQYF. The CDR3 bases are TGTGCCAGCAGTTACTTACTAGCGGGAGACACAGATACGCAGTATTTT.

In its sample, this clone was seen once. The chain employs TRBV5-4 and TRBJ1-1, with D unresolved. V shed 0 bases and J shed 3 bases, with 12 bases lying between them. Looked up from germline, CDR1 is SGHNT and CDR2 is YYREEE (reference sequence). CDR3 size: 15 residues. CDR3 DNA: TGTGCCAGCAGCTTGGGGGGATTGGGAGACACTGAAGCTTTCTTT. Protein: CASSLGGLGDTEAFF.

V is TRBV15 and J is TRBJ1-4; 9 nucleotides line up with TRBD1. The CDR3 covers 17 residues. V dropped 0 bases and J dropped 5; count of bases not matched to a gene: 7. CDR1 LNHNV and CDR2 YYDKDF come from the germline V gene (reference sequence). The CDR3 bases are TGTGCCACCAGCAGAGACAGTTCCGGGACAGGGAATGAAAAACTGTTTTTT. Amino acids: CATSRDSSGTGNEKLFF.